Listed below are T cell receptor beta chains from one sample, sequenced in a study of CD8 T cells in ankylosing spondylitis. TCRdb independently ran MiXCR on the 5' RACE reads; one entry per CDR3 protein. The sample holds about 250,000 distinct CDR3 sequences, about 11% seen once. Material for sequencing was blood, either unsorted or a sorted T cell fraction (not recorded which). These TCRs come from a male donor with ankylosing spondylitis or in good health (not recorded which). Both conserved end residues are part of each CDR3. A D gene is named only where the DNA matches it firmly. Some rows have no size entry. The others give once, few or many, or a class for an expanded clone.

many	TRBJ2-3	TRBV14	.	CASSQERLGRPSTDTQYF	TGTGCCAGCAGCCAAGAGCGGCTGGGGAGGCCGAGCACAGATACGCAGTATTTT
many	TRBJ1-1	TRBV5-1	TRBD1	CASSLPPGQNMNTEAFF	TGCGCCAGCAGCTTGCCTCCGGGACAGAACATGAACACTGAAGCTTTCTTT
many	TRBJ2-3	TRBV14	.	CASSQVESRVATQYF	TGTGCCAGCAGCCAAGTTGAGTCCCGGGTAGCTACGCAGTATTTT
few	TRBJ1-2	TRBV20-1	.	CSAHGRPDGYTF	TGCAGTGCCCATGGACGGCCAGATGGCTACACCTTC
many	TRBJ2-3	TRBV7-9	TRBD2	CASTLAGKGTDTQYF	TGTGCCAGCACCCTAGCGGGAAAGGGCACAGATACGCAGTATTTT
many	TRBJ1-1	TRBV9	.	CASAWGSDTEAFF	TGTGCCAGCGCCTGGGGGAGTGACACTGAAGCTTTCTTT
.	TRBJ2-3	TRBV5-1	TRBD2	CASSSDLAGGTDTQYF	TGCGCCAGCAGCTCTGACCTAGCGGGTGGCACAGATACGCAGTATTTT
many	TRBJ1-1	TRBV5-1	.	CASSLEGYNTEAFF	TGCGCCAGCAGCTTGGAGGGATATAACACTGAAGCTTTCTTT
many	TRBJ1-1	TRBV5-1	.	CASSLENPGGEAFF	TGCGCCAGCAGCTTGGAAAACCCTGGGGGTGAAGCTTTCTTT
many	TRBJ1-1	TRBV5-1	.	CASSLSWGPNTEAFF	TGCGCCAGCAGCTTGAGTTGGGGCCCGAACACTGAAGCTTTCTTT
.	TRBJ1-4	TRBV15	.	CATSRGSNAKLFF	TGTGCCACCAGCAGGGGGTCTAATGCAAAACTGTTTTTT
few	TRBJ2-3	TRBV5-1	.	CASSLGANEDTQYF	TGCGCCAGCAGCTTGGGCGCTAACGAGGATACGCAGTATTTT
many	TRBJ2-7	TRBV25-1	.	CASSELGEQYF	TGTGCCAGCAGTGAATTGGGCGAGCAGTACTTC
many	TRBJ2-5	TRBV3-1	TRBD2	CASSQVSAGGQYQYF	TGTGCCAGCAGCCAAGTATCAGCGGGGGGCCAATACCAGTACTTC
many	TRBJ2-3	TRBV4-2	TRBD2	CASSLERASGGAKDTQYF	TGTGCCAGCAGCCTCGAAAGGGCTAGCGGGGGGGCCAAAGATACGCAGTATTTT
many	TRBJ2-2	TRBV3-1	.	CASSQRTVRAVGELFF	TGTGCCAGCAGCCAGAGGACAGTAAGAGCCGTCGGGGAGCTGTTTTTT
many	TRBJ2-5	TRBV20-1	.	CSARDDGGRWVETQYF	TGCAGTGCTAGAGATGACGGGGGGCGGTGGGTAGAGACCCAGTACTTC
many	TRBJ2-7	TRBV7-2	.	CASSSRGSYEQYF	TGTGCCAGCAGCTCCCGCGGGTCCTACGAGCAGTACTTC
many	TRBJ2-3	TRBV6-1	TRBD2	CASSESGGSSDTQYF	TGTGCCAGCAGTGAATCCGGCGGGAGCTCAGATACGCAGTATTTT
many	TRBJ1-5	TRBV20-1	TRBD1	CSATTGGGNQPQHF	TGCAGTGCGACGACAGGGGGAGGTAATCAGCCCCAGCATTTT
many	TRBJ1-1	TRBV19	.	CATRRELNTEAFF	TGTGCCACCCGCCGGGAACTGAACACTGAAGCTTTCTTT
.	TRBJ1-2	TRBV25-1	TRBD1	CASRGQANYGYTF	TGTGCCAGCAGGGGACAGGCGAACTATGGCTACACCTTC
many	TRBJ1-1	TRBV27	.	CASSLRGGTTEAFF	TGTGCCAGCAGCTTGAGGGGGGGGACCACTGAAGCTTTCTTT
many	TRBJ1-4	TRBV15	.	CATSEDYHRTEKLFF	TGTGCCACCAGCGAAGATTATCACAGGACTGAAAAACTGTTTTTT
.	TRBJ2-1	TRBV14	.	CASSLTRGASYNEQFF	TGTGCCAGCAGCCTTACACGCGGAGCCTCCTACAATGAGCAGTTCTTC
medium-sized	TRBJ2-7	TRBV4-2	TRBD2	CASSQESGSSYEQYF	TGTGCCAGCAGCCAAGAAAGCGGGAGCTCCTACGAGCAGTACTTC
many	TRBJ2-2	TRBV29-1	.	CSVVAVNTGELFF	TGCAGCGTTGTGGCGGTGAACACCGGGGAGCTGTTTTTT
few	TRBJ1-2	TRBV3-1	.	CASSRTEVGYGYTF	TGTGCCAGCAGTAGAACAGAGGTGGGATATGGCTACACCTTC
many	TRBJ1-6	TRBV4-1	.	CASSQGAGSDRYSPLHF	TGCGCCAGCAGCCAAGGGGCGGGATCAGACAGATATTCACCCCTCCACTTT
many	TRBJ1-2	TRBV3-1	.	CASSQEVGAFGSPNYGYTF	TGTGCCAGCAGCCAAGAAGTTGGGGCATTCGGCTCGCCTAACTATGGCTACACCTTC
many	TRBJ2-7	TRBV25-1	TRBD2	CASSGTSRSYEQYF	TGTGCCAGCAGTGGGACTAGTCGATCCTACGAGCAGTACTTC
few	TRBJ1-4	TRBV20-1	TRBD1	CSATTGGAGEKLFF	TGCAGTGCTACCACAGGGGGCGCGGGGGAAAAACTGTTTTTT
many	TRBJ1-1	TRBV15	.	CATSRGIGTGFGTEAFF	TGTGCCACCAGCAGAGGGATCGGAACAGGGTTCGGCACTGAAGCTTTCTTT
many	TRBJ1-2	TRBV10-2	.	CASSAGDYGYTF	TGCGCCAGCAGTGCAGGGGACTATGGCTACACCTTC
many	TRBJ2-1	TRBV29-1	.	CSVEKGSWGNEQFF	TGCAGCGTTGAAAAGGGCTCCTGGGGGAATGAGCAGTTCTTC
many	TRBJ2-2	TRBV15	.	CATSRVWLDTGELFF	TGTGCCACCAGCAGGGTCTGGCTTGACACCGGGGAGCTGTTTTTT
many	TRBJ2-7	TRBV30	.	CAWSQAAGSYEQYF	TGTGCCTGGAGTCAAGCGGCAGGCTCCTACGAGCAGTACTTC
few	TRBJ2-7	TRBV2	TRBD2	CASKREVDYEQYF	TGTGCCAGCAAGCGGGAGGTCGATTACGAGCAGTACTTC
few	TRBJ1-4	TRBV7-2	.	CASSPRTVNEKLFF	TGTGCCAGCAGCCCTCGGACAGTTAATGAAAAACTGTTTTTT
many	TRBJ2-1	TRBV5-5	.	CASSPSIRGYNEQFF	TGTGCCAGCAGCCCATCTATACGCGGGTACAATGAGCAGTTCTTC